The entry that follows covers one T cell receptor beta chain sequence. The method was immunoSEQ multiplex PCR; TCRdb's version includes in-frame clones alone and lacks a portion of them. The table lists roughly 23,000 clones, 91% of them singletons. This CDR3 has 15 amino acids. Germline V CDR1 and CDR2: SGHDN, FVKESK. The V and J ends lost 3 bases and 4 bases, in that order; junction bases with no gene match: 4. The data belong to a study of T cell changes during pregnancy in multiple sclerosis. The V gene is TRBV14, the J gene TRBJ1-5; 9 nucleotides match TRBD1. The source of this sequence is a female donor in good health, enrolled as a control in a pregnancy study. Sequencing used CD4+ T cells from peripheral blood mononuclear cells, obtained in the third trimester of pregnancy. The CDR3 region is CASSQGTGRNQPQHF. CDR3 DNA: TGTGCCAGCAGCCAGGGGACAGGGCGAAATCAGCCCCAGCATTTT.